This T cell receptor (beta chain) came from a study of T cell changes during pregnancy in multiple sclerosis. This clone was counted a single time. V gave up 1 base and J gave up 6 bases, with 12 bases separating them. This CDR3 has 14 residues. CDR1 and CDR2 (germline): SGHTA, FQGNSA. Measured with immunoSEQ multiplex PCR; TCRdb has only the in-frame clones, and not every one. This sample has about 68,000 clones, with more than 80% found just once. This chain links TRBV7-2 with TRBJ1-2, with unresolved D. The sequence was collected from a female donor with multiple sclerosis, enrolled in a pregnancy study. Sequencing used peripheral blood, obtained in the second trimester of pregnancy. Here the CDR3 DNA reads TGTGCCAGCAGCTTAGTCGCGGGATTCGATGGCTACACCTTC. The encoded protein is CASSLVAGFDGYTF.